This TCR beta chain was obtained from a study of CDR3 diversity in severe acne. TCRdb recomputed calls from the PCR reads with MiXCR, one row per CDR3 protein. The table lists approximately 79,000 distinct CDR3 sequences, about 48% of them singletons. The CDR3 spans 15 residues. CDR1 LNHDA and CDR2 SQIVND come from the germline V gene (reference sequence). With 2 bases removed from V and 2 bases from J, the gap between germline ends came to 13 bases. This clonotype was recorded once. The gene calls are TRBV19 and TRBJ2-7, with D tentatively TRBD2 (5 bases). The source is a male donor in good health, serving as a control. Sample: blood. The CDR3 DNA sequence: TGTGCCAGTAGTATATTACCGGGGAATACCTACGAGCAGTACTTC. As protein: CASSILPGNTYEQYF.